This T cell receptor beta chain was obtained from a study of blood T cell repertoires in COVID-19. Study-wide background: From the United States, Italy and Spain came samples of acute and convalescent COVID-19.

The count of this clone is one. TCRdb's table, derived via immunoSEQ multiplex PCR, lists solely in-frame clones and lacks some. The sample yields 130,000 to 150,000 clones, around 80% seen once. Germline V gene sequence: CDR1 SGHAT, CDR2 FQDESV (reference sequence). The CDR3 totals 16 residues. Trimming removed 5 bases from V and 4 bases from J; junction bases left unmatched: 11. The sequenced sample consisted of peripheral blood. The genes are TRBV11-1 and TRBJ2-5; 9 bases fit TRBD1. This TCR derives from a human donor in a cohort sampled during active COVID-19. The CDR3 reads CASSGHRQGGAETQYF. In DNA form, the CDR3 reads TGTGCCAGCAGCGGACACCGACAGGGGGGGGCAGAGACCCAGTACTTC. Looking up the rest from reference TRBV11-1 and TRBJ2-5 gives the full variable domain: EAEVAQSPRYKITEKSQAVAFWCDPISGHATLYWYRQILGQGPELLVQFQDESVVDDSQLPKDRFSAERLKGVDSTLKIQPAELGDSAMYLCASSGHRQGGAETQYFGPGTRLLVL.